The next 32 T cell receptor beta chains were all read from a single sample in a study of CD8 T cells in Susac syndrome. Random-hexamer reverse transcription was applied to roughly 0.5 to 1 ug RNA. Using its own MiXCR run on the immunoSEQ multiplex PCR reads, TCRdb lists one record per CDR3 protein. This sample carries around 280,000 distinct CDR3 sequences, around 83% of them seen once, and the ten largest clones take about 0.11%. Sequenced material: CD8+ T cells from PBMCs. These receptors came from a human donor with multiple sclerosis.

The gene calls are TRBV27 and TRBJ2-7, with 16 bases that match TRBD2. J lost 7 bases, V lost 0 bases, and 3 bases had no gene match. Germline-derived CDR1 and CDR2 are MNHEY and SMNVEV (reference sequence). This CDR3 region has 16 residues. The CDR3 sequence is CASSLSGLAGGSEQYF. The CDR3 DNA reads TGTGCCAGCAGTTTATCGGGACTAGCGGGAGGGAGTGAGCAGTACTTC.

The chain couples TRBV5-4 to TRBJ1-5; 8 bases are shared with TRBD1. V lost 2 bases to trimming and J lost 9 bases; unmatched junction nucleotides: 4. The germline gives CDR1 SGHNT, CDR2 YYREEE (reference sequence). This CDR3 is 13 amino acids long. DNA of the CDR3: TGTGCCAGCAGCTTTGGACAGGGCGGGCCCCAGCATTTT. The encoded protein is CASSFGQGGPQHF.

This sequence joins TRBV11-2 and TRBJ2-7, with D uncertain. Trimming removed 1 base at V and 4 bases at J, with 5 bases between. CDR1 SGHAT and CDR2 FQNNGV come from the germline V gene. The CDR3 loop spans 12 amino acids. The CDR3 sequence is CASSLGLYEQYF. Here the CDR3 DNA reads TGTGCCAGCAGCTTAGGACTTTACGAGCAGTACTTC.

This CDR3 is CASSLRGLYGYTF. CDR3 DNA sequence: TGTGCCAGCAGTTTGAGGGGGCTCTATGGCTACACCTTC. The rearrangement joins TRBV27 to TRBJ1-2; 7 bases are shared with TRBD1. Trimming cost V 3 bases and J 4 bases; bases outside gene matches: 2. The CDR3 runs 13 residues. The germline CDR1 and CDR2 sequences are MNHEY and SMNVEV (reference sequence).

V usage is TRBV19 and J usage is TRBJ2-7; D not certain. The V end lost 9 bases, the J end lost 0 bases, and 12 bases lay between the germline ends. This CDR3 has 13 amino acids. Germline loops: CDR1 LNHDA, CDR2 SQIVND (reference sequence). CDR3 nucleotides: TGTGCCAGCCTAGACGATAGCTCCTACGAGCAGTACTTC. This sequence encodes CASLDDSSYEQYF.

This clonotype occurred once. V usage is TRBV6-1 and J usage is TRBJ1-2; possible D gene TRBD1, 5 bases. The germline V and J ends were trimmed by 7 bases and 4 bases, with 31 bases remaining between them. Germline loops: CDR1 MNHNS, CDR2 SASEGT. This CDR3 is built from 19 residues. The CDR3 loop reads CASTGGRPLWGGVGYGYTF. In DNA, the CDR3 is TGTGCCAGCACCGGCGGGCGACCCCTGTGGGGAGGGGTGGGCTATGGCTACACCTTC.

The chain employs TRBV9 and TRBJ2-7, with 10 bases matching TRBD2. The CDR3 covers 14 residues. Germline V CDR1 and CDR2: SGDLS, YYNGEE. The V and J ends lost 2 bases and 6 bases, in that order; junction bases with no gene match: 5. This chain's CDR3 is CASSVGAGGPEQYF. The CDR3 DNA follows: TGTGCCAGCAGCGTTGGAGCGGGAGGGCCCGAGCAGTACTTC.

The chain combines TRBV29-1 with TRBJ1-3; D call uncertain. This CDR3 is 11 amino acids long. V dropped 7 bases and J dropped 3 bases, with 7 bases sitting between them. Germline assignment: CDR1 SQVTM and CDR2 ANQGSEA. CDR3 amino acids: CSAYGGNTIYF. CDR3 coding DNA: TGCAGCGCATACGGTGGAAACACCATATATTTT.

This chain joins TRBV29-1 and TRBJ2-3; 8 bases are shared with TRBD1. This CDR3 is 16 amino acids long. Germline CDR1 is SQVTM and CDR2 is ANQGSEA. The trim removed 7 bases at V and 0 bases at J, leaving 12 bases unmatched. CDR3 in DNA: TGCAGCGCGTGGGTCACAGGGGGTCGCAGCACAGATACGCAGTATTTT. Its protein is CSAWVTGGRSTDTQYF.

This clonotype was observed a few times. The chain recombines TRBV7-6 with TRBJ2-7, with D tentatively TRBD1 or TRBD2 (6 bases each). Trimming removed 2 bases at V and 6 bases at J, with 8 bases between. Per the germline V gene, CDR1 is SGHVS and CDR2 is FNYEAQ. CDR3 length equals 12 residues. CDR3 residues: CASSLRGREQYF. CDR3 coding DNA: TGTGCCAGCAGCTTACGGGGGCGCGAGCAGTACTTC.

This chain connects TRBV20-1 to TRBJ1-2; weak D call: TRBD1 (5 bases). Germline V gives CDR1 DFQATT, CDR2 SNEGSKA (reference sequence). The germline V and J ends were trimmed by 2 bases and 4 bases, with 23 bases remaining between them. The CDR3 is 17 residues long. CDR3 bases: TGCAGTGCTAGACCACGCCTAGACAGTCAACCCTCCTATGGCTACACCTTC. As protein: CSARPRLDSQPSYGYTF.

V usage is TRBV6-5 and J usage is TRBJ2-1; D is ambiguous. Germline CDR1 MNHEY, CDR2 SVGAGI. V was shortened by 2 bases and J by 4 bases, with 9 bases between the two germline ends. This CDR3 is 14 amino acids long. The CDR3 region has the DNA TGTGCCAGCAGTTACGGGCTGGCTTACAATGAGCAGTTCTTC. This encodes CASSYGLAYNEQFF.

The V gene is TRBV7-9, the J gene TRBJ2-7, with D perhaps matching TRBD2 (5 bases). V was shortened by 3 bases and J by 2 bases, with 11 bases between the two germline ends. Germline V gene sequence: CDR1 SEHNR, CDR2 FQNEAQ (reference sequence). CDR3 length: 14 amino acids. The CDR3 here is CASSLGVIAYEQYF. The DNA of the CDR3 is TGTGCCAGCAGCTTGGGAGTTATCGCCTACGAGCAGTACTTC. Supplemented by reference TRBV7-9 and TRBJ2-7, the full variable domain reads DTGVSQNPRHKITKRGQNVTFRCDPISEHNRLYWYRQTLGQGPEFLTYFQNEAQLEKSRLLSDRFSAERPKGSFSTLEIQRTEQGDSAMYLCASSLGVIAYEQYFGPGTRLTVT.

The chain recombines TRBV3-1 with TRBJ1-5; a possible D gene is TRBD1 (6 bases). Germline V gene sequence: CDR1 LGHDT, CDR2 YNNKEL (reference sequence). V lost 4 bases, J lost 5 bases, and 15 bases lay in between. CDR3 length equals 15 residues. In DNA, the CDR3 is TGTGCCAGCAGCCCCGGAGGGGGGATATATCAGCCCCAGCATTTT. Protein product: CASSPGGGIYQPQHF.

This chain joins TRBV28 and TRBJ2-3; 8 nucleotides agree with TRBD1. The CDR3 spans 15 residues. Germline CDR1 reads MDHEN; CDR2 reads SYDVKM. V was clipped by 5 bases and J by 2 bases; unmatched bases: 6. This CDR3 reads CASSEDRASTDTQYF. As DNA, the CDR3 is TGTGCCAGCAGTGAGGACAGGGCCTCCACAGATACGCAGTATTTT.

This chain links TRBV7-8 with TRBJ1-6; D is unclear. CDR1 and CDR2 (germline): SGHVS, FQNEAQ. The length of the CDR3 is 17 residues. Trimming left V 2 bases short and J 7 bases short, with 18 bases between. The CDR3 region is CASSLSSKARSNSPLHF. The CDR3 DNA reads as TGTGCCAGCAGCTTAAGTAGCAAGGCAAGGTCCAATTCACCCCTCCACTTT.

The chain joins TRBV9 to TRBJ2-3, with a weak D call TRBD1 (6 bases). Trimming shortened V by 4 bases and J by 0 bases, and 18 bases separated the two germline ends. The CDR3 contains 17 residues. The germline CDR1 and CDR2 sequences are SGDLS and YYNGEE. The CDR3 is CASSPWTAPTSTDTQYF. The CDR3 DNA sequence: TGTGCCAGCAGCCCCTGGACAGCTCCAACTAGCACAGATACGCAGTATTTT.

This clonotype was counted a single time. This chain links TRBV7-9 with TRBJ2-7; 8 bases line up with TRBD1. Losses at the gene ends were 3 bases for V and 0 bases for J; bases not matched to a gene: 7. This CDR3 contains 16 residues. From germline, CDR1 is SEHNR and CDR2 FQNEAQ (reference sequence). The CDR3 here is CASSLTGAHSSYEQYF. The CDR3 DNA is TGTGCCAGCAGCTTGACAGGGGCCCACAGCTCCTACGAGCAGTACTTC.

The rearrangement joins TRBV2 to TRBJ2-5; the match to TRBD2 covers 9 bases. Germline CDR1 reads SNHLY; CDR2 reads FYNNEI. Trimming took 3 bases from V and 12 from J; bases not matched to a gene: 11. The CDR3 is 14 amino acids. This CDR3 reads CASSDQRGRANEYF. CDR3 in DNA: TGTGCCAGCAGTGATCAGCGCGGGAGGGCTAATGAGTACTTC.

The CDR3 here is CASSQARSGTSQETQYF. CDR3 sequence (DNA): TGTGCCAGCAGCCAAGCTCGGAGTGGGACCTCCCAAGAGACCCAGTACTTC. The rearrangement joins TRBV3-1 to TRBJ2-5; TRBD1 or TRBD2 may be the D gene (5 bases each). V was pared by 1 base and J by 1 base, with 16 bases between. This CDR3 has 17 residues. Germline V lookup: CDR1 LGHDT, CDR2 YNNKEL (reference sequence).

In its sample, this clonotype was seen a few times. The chain combines TRBV6-1 with TRBJ2-7, with D maybe TRBD2 (5 bases). Per germline, CDR1 MNHNS and CDR2 SASEGT. V was cut by 9 bases and J by 5 bases, with 20 bases left in between. The CDR3 consists of 14 residues. The CDR3 bases are TGTGCCAGTTCGAATCCGGGGAGAGGCAACGAGCAGTACTTC. This codes for CASSNPGRGNEQYF.

The chain uses TRBV28 and TRBJ2-5; 11 bases align to TRBD2. V lost 7 bases to trimming and J lost 1 base; unmatched junction nucleotides: 5. The germline V gene has CDR1 MDHEN and CDR2 SYDVKM. The CDR3 is made up of 15 amino acids. CDR3 in DNA: TGTGCCAGCACCCGGACTAGCGGGTCCCAAGAGACCCAGTACTTC. Encoded protein: CASTRTSGSQETQYF.

The chain's CDR3 is CASILDPQGFTEAFF. The DNA of the CDR3 is TGTGCCAGCATCCTGGATCCTCAGGGATTCACTGAAGCTTTCTTT. V gene TRBV28 combines with J gene TRBJ1-1; maybe TRBD1 (5 bases). The CDR3 extends over 15 amino acids. V lost 7 bases and J lost 4, with 19 bases in between. Germline V CDR1 and CDR2: MDHEN, SYDVKM. Full variable domain (missing parts from reference TRBV28 and TRBJ1-1): DVKVTQSSRYLVKRTGEKVFLECVQDMDHENMFWYRQDPGLGLRLIYFSYDVKMKEKGDIPEGYSVSREKKERFSLILESASTNQTSMYLCASILDPQGFTEAFFGQGTRLTVV.

The table lists this clonotype with a few counts. The CDR3 loop is CAISPMTTDTQYF. Written as DNA, the CDR3 is TGTGCCATCAGCCCTATGACCACAGATACGCAGTATTTT. J is TRBJ2-3 and V is TRBV10-3; D is unresolved. The CDR3 is 13 residues long. Trimming shortened V by 6 bases and J by 2 bases, and 9 bases separated the two germline ends. Germline CDR1 and CDR2: ENHRY and SYGVKD.

The chain recombines TRBV25-1 with TRBJ2-3, with 7 nucleotides matching TRBD2. V lost 8 bases to trimming and J lost 2 bases; unmatched junction nucleotides: 13. The CDR3 totals 16 residues. Germline V gives CDR1 MGHDK, CDR2 SYGVNS. The CDR3 DNA reads as TGTGCCAGCTGCGCGGGAGCCTCAACTTACACAGATACGCAGTATTTT. Residues: CASCAGASTYTDTQYF.

The chain is built from TRBV25-1 and TRBJ2-5; tentatively, D is TRBD1 or TRBD2 (5 bases each). V was trimmed by 3 bases and J by 4 bases, leaving 12 bases between them. CDR3 length: 14 amino acids. The germline gives CDR1 MGHDK, CDR2 SYGVNS. CDR3 DNA sequence: TGTGCCAGCAGTGACCGGGACCGAGGAGAGACCCAGTACTTC. It is translated as CASSDRDRGETQYF.

The chain couples TRBV7-9 to TRBJ1-2; D remains unclear. Germline values: CDR1 SEHNR, CDR2 FQNEAQ (reference sequence). The CDR3 runs 15 residues. Trimming cost V 1 base and J 2 bases, with 11 bases left between them. CDR3 amino acids: CASSLDLQRNYGYTF. The CDR3 DNA sequence: TGTGCCAGCAGCTTAGATCTACAGAGGAACTATGGCTACACCTTC.

The CDR3 loop is CASSFARHSNQPQHF. The CDR3, as DNA: TGTGCCAGCAGCTTTGCACGGCATAGCAATCAGCCCCAGCATTTT. The genes are TRBV5-5 and TRBJ1-5, with no clear D. V lost 2 bases and J 0 bases, leaving 9 bases between the germline ends. Germline CDR1 and CDR2: SGHKS and YYEKEE (reference sequence). The CDR3 length is 15 residues.

The chain combines TRBV20-1 with TRBJ1-6; possible D gene TRBD1, 6 bases. Germline V CDR1 and CDR2: DFQATT, SNEGSKA (reference sequence). The ends were cut back, 0 bases at V and 1 base at J, with 7 bases in the middle. CDR3 length: 15 residues. In DNA form, the CDR3 reads TGCAGTGCTAGAGAGGACAGTTCCTATAATTCACCCCTCCACTTT. This sequence encodes CSAREDSSYNSPLHF.

The V and J genes are TRBV6-5 and TRBJ2-1; D is undetermined. Germline-derived CDR1 and CDR2 are MNHEY and SVGAGI. The CDR3 runs 14 residues. V lost 3 bases to trimming and J lost 7 bases, with 13 bases between them. This CDR3 reads CASSYQTRRNEQFF. The CDR3, as DNA: TGTGCCAGCAGTTATCAGACCCGACGGAATGAGCAGTTCTTC.

This clonotype has a single count. The V call is TRBV24-1, the J call TRBJ2-2; TRBD1 agrees at 9 bases. Germline CDR1 and CDR2: KGHDR and SFDVKD. The CDR3 has 19 amino acids. V lost 7 bases, J lost 0 bases, and 14 bases stayed unmatched. This chain's CDR3 is CATSARTGEKDANTGELFF. DNA of the CDR3: TGTGCCACCAGCGCAAGGACAGGGGAAAAAGACGCGAACACCGGGGAGCTGTTTTTT.

This clonotype was observed once. V is TRBV24-1 and J is TRBJ2-1, with D unresolved. V was clipped by 9 bases and J by 9 bases, with 20 bases between them. Germline loops: CDR1 KGHDR, CDR2 SFDVKD. This CDR3 has 14 amino acids. Here the CDR3 reads CATAPLGSRTEQFF. CDR3 bases: TGTGCCACCGCCCCATTGGGCAGTCGCACTGAGCAGTTCTTC.